Listed below are T cell receptor beta chains from one sample, sequenced in a study of cytomegalovirus exposure and HLA in healthy donors. TCRdb's copy holds only in-frame clones and misses some; the assay was immunoSEQ multiplex PCR. The repertoire includes about 150,000 clones, 74% of them detected once, and around 4.5% sits in the top ten. The sample was PBMCs. The receptors stem from a man aged 18-30 years in good health and CMV-seropositive. CDR3s include the opening cysteine and the closing phenylalanine or tryptophan. D genes are given only for firm matches. Size values are once, few and many counts, or a class for expanded clones, and some rows have none.

-,TRBD1,TRBV10-2,TRBJ2-7,TGCGCCAGCAGTGAGAGACAGGGAACTAACGAGCAGTACTTC,CASSERQGTNEQYF
-,-,TRBV10-3,TRBJ2-6,TGTGCCATCAGTGAGACAGGCCGCTCTGGGGCCAACGTCCTGACTTTC,CAISETGRSGANVLTF
few,TRBD2,TRBV6-5,TRBJ2-1,TGTGCCAGCAGTTGGACTAGCGGGAGCTACAATGAGCAGTTCTTC,CASSWTSGSYNEQFF
-,TRBD2,TRBV4-2,TRBJ2-2,TGTGCCAGCAGCCAAGGCGGGGGAGGCACCGGGGAGCTGTTTTTT,CASSQGGGGTGELFF
once,-,TRBV5-4,TRBJ2-2,TGTGCCAGCAGCTTGGGACAGAAGAACACCGGGGAGCTGTTTTTT,CASSLGQKNTGELFF
-,TRBD1,TRBV6-1,TRBJ1-5,TGTGCCAGCAGTGAAGGGACAGGGGGCTTTCAGCCCCAGCATTTT,CASSEGTGGFQPQHF
-,-,TRBV6-5,TRBJ1-5,TGTGCCAGCAGTCCCCCTGGAGTTAGCAATCAGCCCCAGCATTTT,CASSPPGVSNQPQHF
-,TRBD2,TRBV7-9,TRBJ2-1,TGTGCCAGCAGCTTCCCTAGCGGGAGTAAGAATGAGCAGTTCTTC,CASSFPSGSKNEQFF
once,TRBD1,TRBV18,TRBJ2-7,TGTGCCAGCTCATCTCGACAGGGTCTCCACGAGCAGTACTTC,CASSSRQGLHEQYF
-,TRBD1,TRBV7-9,TRBJ2-7,TGTGCCAGCAGCCCCCGGACAGGGAACGAGCAGTACTTC,CASSPRTGNEQYF
-,-,TRBV7-9,TRBJ1-3,TGTGCCAGCAGCTTAGAACAGACCTCTGGAAACACCATATATTTT,CASSLEQTSGNTIYF
-,-,TRBV4-2,TRBJ1-4,TGTGCCAGCAGCCAAGATGCGGCCACGTGGGAACTGTTTTTT,CASSQDAATWELFF
-,TRBD1,TRBV5-1,TRBJ2-2,TGCGCCAGCAGCAGGGACAGCGCGAACACCGGGGAGCTGTTTTTT,CASSRDSANTGELFF
-,-,TRBV5-5,TRBJ1-4,TGTGCCAGCAGCTTGCGACATTGGACTGGGTCCCCTAGAAAACTGTTTTTT,CASSLRHWTGSPRKLFF
once,-,TRBV11-2,TRBJ2-5,TGTGCCAGCAGCCCCGCCAGGGTTGCGAAGACCCAGTACTTC,CASSPARVAKTQYF
-,-,TRBV4-1,TRBJ2-3,TGCGCCAGCAGCCAAGATGCCCCTCCGGCAGATACGCAGTATTTT,CASSQDAPPADTQYF
few,-,TRBV28,TRBJ2-1,TGTGCCAGCAGTCTTCGGACTAACTACAATGAGCAGTTCTTC,CASSLRTNYNEQFF
-,-,TRBV10-3,TRBJ1-5,TGTGCCATCAGTGAGTTCGGGGGAAGCAATCAGCCCCAGCATTTT,CAISEFGGSNQPQHF
-,TRBD1,TRBV7-2,TRBJ2-1,TGTGCCAGCAGCCGACAGGGGTCGAGCTCCTACAATGAGCAGTTCTTC,CASSRQGSSSYNEQFF
-,-,TRBV29-1,TRBJ1-1,TGCAGCGTCTGGGGGGGGAACATTGAAGCTTTCTTT,CSVWGGNIEAFF
-,TRBD1,TRBV27,TRBJ2-3,TGTGCCAGCAGTAGACAGGGACCGAGCACAGATACGCAGTATTTT,CASSRQGPSTDTQYF
-,TRBD2,TRBV15,TRBJ2-7,TGTGCCACCAGCAACTGGCGGGAGTCCTACGAGCAGTACTTC,CATSNWRESYEQYF
-,-,TRBV7-6,TRBJ2-7,TGTGCCAGCAGCTTAGCAGAGGGGGGAGGGTACGAGCAGTACTTC,CASSLAEGGGYEQYF
-,-,TRBV5-4,TRBJ1-1,TGTGCCAGCAGCTTGCACCAGGGGTACACTGAAGCTTTCTTT,CASSLHQGYTEAFF
-,-,TRBV28,TRBJ1-5,TGTGCCAGCAGCTCGACAGTTGGCAATCAGCCCCAGCATTTT,CASSSTVGNQPQHF
-,-,TRBV11-2,TRBJ2-7,TGTGCCAGCAGCCCCCTCGACAGGTCCTACGAGCAGTACTTC,CASSPLDRSYEQYF
-,-,TRBV2,TRBJ2-2,TGTGCCAGCAGAGGGGGGGCCGGGGAGCTGTTTTTT,CASRGGAGELFF